The 26 T cell receptor beta chains presented below share a single source sample, sequenced in a study of Ad26.COV2.S vaccination and SARS-CoV-2 variants (dated by TCRdb to the early 2020s). Library preparation used the immunoSEQ multiplex PCR assay. Not all clones reach the TCRdb copy of this immuneACCESS table, which keeps in-frame sequences only. Checked studies attribute under half of the gap to unresolved V genes and leave the rest unexplained. This sample has about 94,000 clones in its table, and less than 85% of those were observed once. The ten largest clones capture approximately 15% of the sample. Taken with the paper, the label for time point translates to: individuals recovered from natural SARS-CoV-2 infection. This specimen consisted of peripheral blood, obtained after recovery from COVID-19. Receptor source: a human donor who had recovered from COVID-19.

The chain recombines TRBV14 with TRBJ2-7, with 9 nucleotides matching TRBD1. Losses at the gene ends were 0 bases for V and 3 bases for J; bases not matched to a gene: 15. The germline V gene encodes CDR1 SGHDN and CDR2 FVKESK. The CDR3 length is 19 residues. CDR3 amino acids: CASSQENFNLGTGNYEQYF. CDR3 DNA: TGTGCCAGCAGCCAAGAGAATTTTAATTTAGGGACAGGGAACTACGAGCAGTACTTC.

V usage is TRBV28 and J usage is TRBJ2-2, with 9 bases lining up with TRBD2. The CDR3 sequence is 17 residues long. The germline V gene has CDR1 MDHEN and CDR2 SYDVKM. After removal of 5 bases from V and 4 bases from J, the junction contained 11 bases not matched to a gene. CDR3 residues: CASSPGGGRGTTGELFF. CDR3 nucleotide sequence: TGTGCCAGCAGTCCCGGCGGCGGGAGGGGTACCACCGGGGAGCTGTTTTTT.

CDR3 nucleotides: TGTGCCAGCACCAACTCCTACGAGCAGTACTTC. Translation: CASTNSYEQYF. The chain is built from TRBV12-3 or TRBV12-4 and TRBJ2-7; D is ambiguous. The ends were cut back, 7 bases at V and 0 bases at J, with 4 bases in the middle. The length of the CDR3 is 11 residues.

The J gene is TRBJ2-5, the V gene TRBV24-1, with D possibly being TRBD1 (6 bases). This CDR3 region has 15 residues. V was shortened by 5 bases and J by 4 bases, with 16 bases between the two germline ends. Germline CDR1 and CDR2: KGHDR and SFDVKD. Written as DNA, the CDR3 is TGTGCCACCAGTGTAGGGGTGGCAGGGGCAGAGACCCAGTACTTC. Its protein product is CATSVGVAGAETQYF.

This sequence joins TRBV7-8 and TRBJ2-7; D is undetermined. CDR1 SGHVS and CDR2 FQNEAQ come from the germline V gene. The CDR3 covers 11 residues. Trimming removed 5 bases at V and 5 bases at J, with 7 bases between. CDR3 nucleotide sequence: TGTGCCAGCAGCCGCCGGGACGAGCAGTACTTC. It encodes CASSRRDEQYF.

CDR3 in DNA: TGCGCCAGCAGCCAACTCCAGGGACAGGGGAACACTGAAGCTTTCTTT. Translating gives CASSQLQGQGNTEAFF. This chain connects TRBV4-3 to TRBJ1-1, with 9 bases fitting TRBD1. V was pared by 2 bases and J by 1 base, with 5 bases of the junction left unmatched. Germline loops: CDR1 LGHNA, CDR2 YSLEER. This CDR3 has 16 amino acids.

This clone was recorded once. The chain uses TRBV6-5 and TRBJ2-1; TRBD2 aligns across 14 bases. Germline V gene lookup returns CDR1 MNHEY and CDR2 SVGAGI. V lost 6 bases to trimming and J lost 9 bases; unmatched junction nucleotides: 4. The CDR3 has 14 amino acids. Written as DNA, the CDR3 is TGTGCCAGCAGGGGACTAGCGGGAGATATTGAGCAGTTCTTC. Its translation is CASRGLAGDIEQFF.

The chain uses TRBV28 and TRBJ1-4; 10 positions agree with TRBD1. This CDR3 has 13 residues. Trimming cost V 4 bases and J 14 bases; bases outside gene matches: 7. In germline, CDR1 is MDHEN, CDR2 SYDVKM. The CDR3 region has the DNA TGTGCCAGCAGTTACCGGGACAGGGGTTTTCTGTTTTTT. This translates into CASSYRDRGFLFF.

The V and J genes are TRBV21-1 and TRBJ2-3; the table names TRBD2, a call not compared with the DNA. TRBV21-1 is listed as a pseudogene. CDR3 size: 15 residues. The CDR3 reads CASSKSPGITDTQYF. CDR3 sequence (DNA): TGTGCCAGCAGCAAATCCCCGGGGATCACAGATACGCAGTATTTT.

The gene calls are TRBV29-1 and TRBJ2-3; no clear D. Looked up from germline, CDR1 is SQVTM and CDR2 is ANQGSEA. This CDR3 has 11 amino acids. The V gene lost 5 bases and the J gene lost 0 bases, with 3 bases spanning the gap. CDR3 sequence: CSVKSTDTQYF. The CDR3 DNA is TGCAGCGTTAAAAGCACAGATACGCAGTATTTT.

A single count supports this clone. The genes are TRBV28 and TRBJ1-5; weak D call: TRBD1 (5 bases). The CDR3 runs 15 residues. The ends were cut back, 6 bases at V and 5 bases at J, with 17 bases in the middle. In germline, CDR1 is MDHEN, CDR2 SYDVKM. CDR3 sequence (DNA): TGTGCCAGCAGCCGAACCGGGACGGTATATCAGCCCCAGCATTTT. As protein: CASSRTGTVYQPQHF.

The V gene is TRBV7-2, the J gene TRBJ2-1; 12 bases match TRBD2. V trimming: 1 base; J trimming: 6 bases; junction bases outside the gene matches: 10. The CDR3 contains 18 residues. Germline values: CDR1 SGHTA, CDR2 FQGNSA. CDR3: CASSLVGRLLAGGNEQFF. The CDR3 coding sequence is TGTGCCAGCAGCTTAGTGGGGCGGCTACTAGCGGGAGGCAATGAGCAGTTCTTC.

V gene TRBV7-2 combines with J gene TRBJ1-2; perhaps TRBD1 as D (6 bases). With 1 base removed from V and 8 bases from J, the gap between germline ends came to 17 bases. This CDR3 is built from 15 residues. CDR1 and CDR2 (germline): SGHTA, FQGNSA. DNA of the CDR3: TGTGCCAGCAGCTTAGTCCAAAACAGGGTTCGGGGCTACACCTTC. Its protein is CASSLVQNRVRGYTF.

This rearrangement joins TRBV7-9 to TRBJ2-7; 8 bases agree with TRBD1. This CDR3 is 13 amino acids long. Trimming took 5 bases from V and 5 from J; bases not matched to a gene: 5. The germline CDR1 and CDR2 sequences are SEHNR and FQNEAQ (reference sequence). The CDR3 bases are TGTGCCAGCAGCCCTGAGACAGGGGACGAGCAGTACTTC. Its protein product is CASSPETGDEQYF.

The gene calls are TRBV19 and TRBJ2-3, with D maybe TRBD2 (5 bases). The germline V gene has CDR1 LNHDA and CDR2 SQIVND (reference sequence). Between the trimmed V and J ends, which lost 6 bases and 2 bases, there was a span of 15 bases. CDR3 length: 15 amino acids. The CDR3 loop is CASSRTREPTDTQYF. DNA of the CDR3: TGTGCCAGTAGCCGTACTAGAGAGCCCACAGATACGCAGTATTTT.

The chain joins TRBV27 to TRBJ2-7; D gene unclear. V gave up 2 bases and J gave up 5 bases, with 13 bases separating them. The CDR3 is 14 residues long. Germline V gene data show CDR1 as MNHEY and CDR2 as SMNVEV (reference sequence). Here the CDR3 reads CASSLLPTTDEQYF. CDR3 nucleotide sequence: TGTGCCAGCAGTTTACTCCCCACCACGGACGAGCAGTACTTC.

This clone has only one observation. V usage is TRBV7-9 and J usage is TRBJ1-4; maybe TRBD1 (5 bases). V gave up 5 bases and J gave up 7 bases, with 11 bases separating them. Germline assignment: CDR1 SEHNR and CDR2 FQNEAQ (reference sequence). This CDR3 is built from 13 residues. CDR3 sequence (DNA): TGTGCCAGCAGCCCCGGGGCGGCTGAAAAACTGTTTTTT. Translating it yields CASSPGAAEKLFF.

The chain links TRBV6-1 to TRBJ1-2; D perhaps matches TRBD1 (5 bases). This CDR3 spans 14 amino acids. Deletions cut 1 base from V and 4 bases from J, with 10 bases between. Germline V gene lookup returns CDR1 MNHNS and CDR2 SASEGT. The CDR3 nucleotides read TGTGCCAGCAGTGAAGGGGGCTGGGTCTATGGCTACACCTTC. Translation gives CASSEGGWVYGYTF.

This rearrangement joins TRBV7-2 to TRBJ2-1; TRBD2 agrees at 8 bases. Germline V gene lookup returns CDR1 SGHTA and CDR2 FQGNSA. The CDR3 extends over 15 amino acids. Losses at the gene ends were 4 bases for V and 7 bases for J; bases not matched to a gene: 9. The CDR3 DNA reads as TGTGCCAGCAGCTCGACGGGAGGGCCCTGGAATGAGCAGTTCTTC. It encodes CASSSTGGPWNEQFF.

The chain couples TRBV5-8 to TRBJ2-5, with TRBD1 matching over 8 bases. V shed 3 bases, J shed 5 bases, and the junction held 6 bases outside the gene matches. Germline V gene sequence: CDR1 SGHTS, CDR2 YDEGEE. CDR3 length: 14 amino acids. In DNA form, the CDR3 reads TGTGCCAGCAGCTGGACAGGGCCTCGGGAGACCCAGTACTTC. Translating gives CASSWTGPRETQYF.

This clone appeared once. The chain has TRBV28 and TRBJ2-5; D is perhaps TRBD1 or TRBD2 (5 bases each). Germline-derived CDR1 and CDR2 are MDHEN and SYDVKM. Trimming shortened V by 6 bases and J by 6 bases, and 17 bases separated the two germline ends. There are 14 residues in the CDR3. CDR3 in amino acids: CASSLPGLGKTQYF. The CDR3, as DNA: TGTGCCAGCAGCCTGCCAGGGCTCGGGAAGACCCAGTACTTC.

In its sample, this clone was seen once. This chain joins TRBV15 and TRBJ1-6; D unresolved. Germline V CDR1 and CDR2: LNHNV, YYDKDF (reference sequence). The CDR3 is 14 amino acids. V lost 4 bases, J lost 7 bases, and 11 bases lay in between. The CDR3 loop reads CATSTGRTNSPLHF. The DNA of the CDR3 is TGTGCCACCAGCACCGGACGGACGAATTCACCCCTCCACTTT.

The chain combines TRBV6-4 with TRBJ2-1, with D uncertain. The CDR3 has 12 residues. V was trimmed by 1 base and J by 9 bases, leaving 7 bases between them. The V gene's germline CDR1 is MRHNA and CDR2 SNTAGT. The CDR3 DNA is TGTGCCAGCAGTGACTTGATCGGTGAGCAGTTCTTC. As protein: CASSDLIGEQFF.

This clone showed up just a few times. The chain joins TRBV28 to TRBJ1-2; TRBD1 agrees at 7 bases. Trimming cost V 4 bases and J 1 base; bases outside gene matches: 15. Germline V gene data show CDR1 as MDHEN and CDR2 as SYDVKM. This CDR3 is 18 amino acids long. The CDR3 sequence is CASSSLERVGGRNYGYTF. The CDR3 bases are TGTGCCAGCAGTTCGTTAGAGAGAGTAGGGGGCCGTAACTATGGCTACACCTTC.

The V call is TRBV6-6, the J call TRBJ1-5; unclear D gene. Germline-derived CDR1 and CDR2 are MNHNY and SVGAGI (reference sequence). There are 15 residues in the CDR3. Between the trimmed V and J ends, which lost 7 bases and 5 bases, there was a span of 18 bases. The CDR3 coding sequence is TGTGCCAGCAACGGAGGTTTGGGGTCGGATCAGCCCCAGCATTTT. It is translated as CASNGGLGSDQPQHF.

The chain employs TRBV27 and TRBJ2-1, with D possibly TRBD2 on 5 matching bases. V was shortened by 6 bases and J by 8 bases, with 17 bases between the two germline ends. The CDR3 has 14 residues. The germline V gene has CDR1 MNHEY and CDR2 SMNVEV (reference sequence). In nucleotides, the CDR3 is TGTGCCAGCAGCTGGGGAGCTGGGAGCGATGAGCAGTTCTTC. Translating gives CASSWGAGSDEQFF.